A selection of T cell receptor beta chains follows, all from one sample in a study of cytomegalovirus exposure and HLA in healthy donors. Only in-frame clones appear in the TCRdb table, and some are missing; sequencing was by immunoSEQ multiplex PCR. Of 150,000 to 200,000 clones listed, roughly four fifths are singletons. Sequencing was performed on PBMCs. These receptors originate from a young woman in good health and CMV-seronegative. The CDR3 runs from the conserved cysteine through the conserved F or W. D genes are given only for firm matches. A clone size is listed for some rows: how often the clone was seen (once, few, many), or a class if it is expanded.

v_gene	abundance	d_gene	j_gene	CDR3aa	CDR3nt
TRBV14	-	-	TRBJ2-3	CASSAGGGSTDTQYF	TGTGCCAGCAGCGCTGGGGGAGGTAGCACAGATACGCAGTATTTT
TRBV5-1	-	-	TRBJ2-5	CASSPQGQETQYF	TGCGCCAGCAGCCCCCAGGGGCAAGAGACCCAGTACTTC
TRBV7-8	-	-	TRBJ2-5	CASSARSLLETQYF	TGTGCCAGCAGCGCGAGATCCCTCCTCGAGACCCAGTACTTC
TRBV5-1	-	-	TRBJ1-3	CASSNAAGNTIYF	TGCGCCAGCAGCAACGCAGCTGGAAACACCATATATTTT
TRBV27	-	-	TRBJ1-4	CASSSDPQGGEKLFF	TGTGCCAGCAGTTCGGACCCCCAGGGTGGAGAAAAACTGTTTTTT
TRBV29-1	few	TRBD2	TRBJ2-1	CSAHIRDYSYNEQFF	TGCAGCGCCCATATCCGGGACTACTCCTACAATGAGCAGTTCTTC
TRBV10-1	-	-	TRBJ1-1	CASSESRGGNTEAFF	TGCGCCAGCAGTGAGTCGAGGGGAGGGAACACTGAAGCTTTCTTT
TRBV19	-	-	TRBJ1-1	CASSIGTGTEAFF	TGTGCCAGTAGTATCGGTACGGGCACTGAAGCTTTCTTT
TRBV7-7	-	-	TRBJ2-7	CASSSSEAAAPDF	TGTGCCAGCAGCTCCAGCGAGGCGGCGGCCCCTGACTTC
TRBV29-1	-	-	TRBJ2-5	CSVGQIQETQYF	TGCAGCGTTGGACAGATCCAAGAGACCCAGTACTTC
TRBV28	-	-	TRBJ2-2	CASLGQLAGELFF	TGTGCCAGCCTTGGACAGTTGGCCGGGGAGCTGTTTTTT